This T cell receptor beta chain appears in the sequencing data of a study of graft-versus-host responses after intestinal transplantation. Study overall: Recipients had transplants, and these were multivisceral, liver-intestinal, or isolated intestinal. The whole recipient group had anti-thymocyte globulin induction followed by tacrolimus and steroids for approximately three years. Study outcomes and limitations: There were GvH clones found in recipient marrow, and some of them appeared first in ileum or blood.

About this clone: The target antigen is unknown.

The CDR3 runs to 14 residues. Trimming stripped 8 bases from V and 2 bases from J, with 16 bases between. Per the germline V gene, CDR1 is SGHRS and CDR2 is YFSETQ. Using immunoSEQ multiplex PCR, the repertoire was profiled, and TCRdb retains in-frame clones only, with some absent. The table has approximately 120,000 clones, over 85% seen once; the top ten hold roughly 0.15%. The sequencing here drew on unstimulated CD4+ T cells sorted from spleen or lymph node cells, taken before intestinal transplant. This clonotype was sampled from a human donor who received an intestinal transplant. The V call is TRBV5-1, the J call TRBJ2-5, with D tentatively TRBD2 (5 bases). CDR3 region: CASSPRGFQETQYF. The CDR3 nucleotides are TGCGCCAGTAGCCCTAGAGGGTTTCAAGAGACCCAGTACTTC.